Listed below are T cell receptor beta chains from one sample, sequenced in a study of T-cell memory formation after mild COVID-19. One entry per CDR3 protein results from TCRdb running MiXCR on the 5' RACE reads. The sample consists of roughly 120,000 distinct CDR3 sequences, more than 15% of them appearing once. Sample: PBMCs or a T cell subset sorted from them (not recorded which). These receptors came from an adult woman who had mild COVID-19 (a few samples of this study predate the infection). Cell type and time point are not known. CDR3s include the opening cysteine and the closing phenylalanine or tryptophan. The order of the fields is CDR3 protein, V gene.

CDR3: CASSVATGEGEQYF; V: TRBV9
CDR3: CSVVVRLAGDTGELFF; V: TRBV29-1
CDR3: CASSTSGSRNEQFF; V: TRBV12-3/TRBV12-4
CDR3: CSARSGLANNEQFF; V: TRBV20-1
CDR3: CASSYLTGSSYEQYF; V: TRBV6-5
CDR3: CASSGYDQYF; V: TRBV2
CDR3: CASSDGTGSYGYTF; V: TRBV2
CDR3: CASSLGQSYNKQFF; V: TRBV7-9
CDR3: CASRMAGGYREQYF; V: TRBV12-3/TRBV12-4
CDR3: CASSLVRGWSEQFF; V: TRBV7-2
CDR3: CASSLALEQYF; V: TRBV12-3/TRBV12-4
CDR3: CASSLAKGGGLGEQYF; V: TRBV7-2
CDR3: CASSVASGLAGETDTQYF; V: TRBV9
CDR3: CASKDQLAGETGELFF; V: TRBV6-2/TRBV6-3
CDR3: CASSPEGAQYF; V: TRBV18
CDR3: CASSLTGTGAPLHF; V: TRBV7-3
CDR3: CASSLAISTGGSYGYTF; V: TRBV5-1
CDR3: CASSLLRGSSEQYF; V: TRBV7-3
CDR3: CASSLVGDRTDTQYF; V: TRBV5-1
CDR3: CSARLRDRDHEQYF; V: TRBV20-1
CDR3: CASSLRTGGMETQYF; V: TRBV6-5
CDR3: CASSQPLGQGSGANVLTF; V: TRBV4-2
CDR3: CSVGSNTGTDTQYF; V: TRBV29-1